The next 29 T cell receptor beta chains were all read from a single sample in a study of blood T cells in healthy people across ages. It was with a sample-barcoded 5' primer and a J-beta primer mix that a second PCR of about 7 to 12 cycles was run. TCRdb itself ran the 5' RACE reads through MiXCR, one entry per CDR3 protein. Of roughly 1.5 million distinct CDR3 sequences in the sample, approximately 43% were seen once. The sequencing sample was made of blood. Every receptor here comes from a woman aged 18 to 35 in good health.

The chain couples TRBV20-1 to TRBJ1-5, with D unresolved. The CDR3 sequence is 16 residues long. The germline V gene encodes CDR1 DFQATT and CDR2 SNEGSKA (reference sequence). Deletions cut 0 bases from V and 0 bases from J, with 12 bases between. The CDR3 protein is CSAREPIYYSNQPQHF. CDR3 coding DNA: TGCAGTGCTAGAGAACCCATATATTATAGCAATCAGCCCCAGCATTTT.

CDR3 amino acids: CSATKVVAYEQYF. The CDR3 nucleotides are TGCAGTGCTACGAAAGTGGTTGCCTACGAGCAGTACTTC. V and J are TRBV20-1 and TRBJ2-7, with D hard to call. Germline values: CDR1 DFQATT, CDR2 SNEGSKA (reference sequence). CDR3 size: 13 residues. Trimming stripped 4 bases from V and 2 bases from J, with 12 bases between.

The chain employs TRBV7-9 and TRBJ2-1, with D possibly matching TRBD1 (6 bases). The V end lost 5 bases, the J end lost 5 bases, and 10 bases lay between the germline ends. CDR1 SEHNR and CDR2 FQNEAQ come from the germline V gene (reference sequence). The CDR3 loop spans 13 amino acids. The CDR3 spells CASSPGQHNEQFF. DNA for the CDR3: TGTGCCAGCAGCCCCGGACAGCACAATGAGCAGTTCTTC.

This clonotype has ten or more counts. The chain is built from TRBV10-3 and TRBJ2-3, with a tentative D call TRBD2 (6 bases). The germline gives CDR1 ENHRY, CDR2 SYGVKD. The CDR3 runs to 14 residues. The germline V and J ends were trimmed by 7 bases and 1 base, with 12 bases remaining between them. The CDR3 protein is CAINGGIRTDTQYF. The DNA of the CDR3 is TGTGCCATCAACGGCGGGATCCGCACAGATACGCAGTATTTT.

Only a few counts were recorded for this clonotype. The genes are TRBV5-1 and TRBJ2-1, with D possibly TRBD2 on 5 matching bases. Trimming took 0 bases from V and 8 from J, leaving 9 bases between them. The length of the CDR3 is 13 residues. Germline-derived CDR1 and CDR2 are SGHRS and YFSETQ. The CDR3 coding sequence is TGCGCCAGCAGCTTGGTTCCGGGATATGAGCAGTTCTTC. Translating gives CASSLVPGYEQFF.

The J gene is TRBJ2-7, the V gene TRBV12-3 or TRBV12-4, with D uncertain. V was cut by 6 bases and J by 4 bases, with 7 bases left in between. This CDR3 has 11 amino acids. CDR3 DNA sequence: TGTGCCAGCAGATCAGAGTACGAGCAGTACTTC. This gives the protein CASRSEYEQYF.

The chain joins TRBV20-1 to TRBJ2-2, with D possibly being TRBD2 (5 bases). The CDR3 spans 15 residues. Germline assignment: CDR1 DFQATT and CDR2 SNEGSKA (reference sequence). Trimming left V 6 bases short and J 1 base short, with 15 bases between. The CDR3 reads CSARTQPQNTGELFF. CDR3 DNA sequence: TGCAGTGCCAGGACTCAACCCCAGAACACCGGGGAGCTGTTTTTT.

The chain combines TRBV2 with TRBJ1-5; TRBD1 aligns across 9 bases. The J segment lost 8 bases and the V segment lost 8 bases, leaving 4 bases of the junction unmatched. Germline CDR1 is SNHLY and CDR2 is FYNNEI. The CDR3 loop spans 12 amino acids. CDR3 protein: CASRTGAKPQHF. CDR3 nucleotide sequence: TGTGCCAGCCGGACAGGGGCGAAGCCCCAGCATTTT. Full variable domain (outside the CDR3, taken from reference TRBV2 and TRBJ1-5): EPEVTQTPSHQVTQMGQEVILRCVPISNHLYFYWYRQILGQKVEFLVSFYNNEISEKSEIFDDQFSVERPDGSNFTLKIRSTKLEDSAMYFCASRTGAKPQHFGDGTRLSIL.

The chain has TRBV4-1 and TRBJ1-2; 7 nucleotides line up with TRBD1. Germline CDR1 is MGHRA and CDR2 is YSYEKL. The CDR3 has 15 amino acids. V was clipped by 5 bases and J by 2 bases; unmatched bases: 8. The CDR3 here is CASSEGPGQNYGYTF. CDR3 nucleotide sequence: TGCGCCAGCAGCGAAGGACCGGGACAGAACTATGGCTACACCTTC.

Here the CDR3 reads CASSQLSGIYEQYF. In DNA form, the CDR3 reads TGCGCCAGCAGCCAACTAAGCGGGATCTACGAGCAGTACTTC. The chain uses TRBV4-1 and TRBJ2-7; TRBD2 agrees at 7 bases. J lost 3 bases, V lost 2 bases, and 4 bases had no gene match. Germline assignment: CDR1 MGHRA and CDR2 YSYEKL. CDR3 length: 14 residues.

This clonotype showed up just a few times. The chain employs TRBV13 and TRBJ1-1; 7 bases align to TRBD1. Germline V lookup: CDR1 PRHDT, CDR2 FYEKMQ (reference sequence). CDR3 length: 16 amino acids. J was trimmed by 4 bases and V by 3 bases; bases with no gene match: 11. The chain's CDR3 is CASSLGLGGAATEAFF. In DNA, the CDR3 is TGTGCCAGCAGCTTGGGGTTAGGGGGCGCTGCCACTGAAGCTTTCTTT.

This chain connects TRBV7-9 to TRBJ2-5, with 9 bases aligning to TRBD1. Trimming cost V 2 bases and J 11 bases; bases outside gene matches: 15. This CDR3 is built from 16 residues. Germline V gene data show CDR1 as SEHNR and CDR2 as FQNEAQ (reference sequence). The CDR3 bases are TGTGCCAGCAGCTTAATCCGGACAGGGGTTTGGAATGAGCAGTACTTC. Its protein product is CASSLIRTGVWNEQYF.

V is TRBV4-3 and J is TRBJ2-1, with TRBD2 matching over 7 bases. Judging by the DNA end, TRBJ2-7 fits better; the J call may be wrong. The length of the CDR3 is 17 residues. From germline, CDR1 is LGHNA and CDR2 YSLEER. CDR3 nucleotide sequence: TGCGCCAGCAGCCAAGATCGAGGGAGGGCCTCCTACAATGAGCAGTACTTC. Protein: CASSQDRGRASYNEQYF.

This clonotype showed up just a few times. CDR3 in amino acids: CASSQAKGGYGYTF. As DNA, the CDR3 is TGCGCCAGCAGCCAAGCGAAGGGTGGCTATGGCTACACCTTC. The rearrangement links TRBV4-3 to TRBJ1-2; D is unclear. The CDR3 contains 14 residues. Germline loops: CDR1 LGHNA, CDR2 YSLEER. Trimming removed 1 base at V and 4 bases at J, with 10 bases between.

This clonotype was counted only a few times. V gene TRBV20-1 combines with J gene TRBJ2-3; 8 bases align to TRBD1. The germline gives CDR1 DFQATT, CDR2 SNEGSKA (reference sequence). The CDR3 has 15 amino acids. J gave up 0 bases and V 2 bases, and 4 bases lay outside the gene matches. CDR3 sequence: CSARQGARSTDTQYF. CDR3 sequence (DNA): TGCAGTGCTAGACAGGGGGCGCGTAGCACAGATACGCAGTATTTT.

In its sample, this clonotype was seen a few times. The chain links TRBV3-1 to TRBJ1-1; 7 bases match TRBD1. Losses at the gene ends were 5 bases for V and 9 bases for J; bases not matched to a gene: 9. The CDR3 consists of 13 residues. Germline CDR1 LGHDT, CDR2 YNNKEL (reference sequence). The CDR3 spells CASSVFGQAQAFF. CDR3 DNA: TGTGCCAGCAGCGTCTTCGGACAGGCTCAAGCTTTCTTT.

This clonotype was seen a few times. The CDR3 sequence is CASSRMGGRPETQYF. The CDR3 nucleotides are TGTGCCAGCAGCCGGATGGGGGGGCGTCCAGAGACCCAGTACTTC. V usage is TRBV3-1 and J usage is TRBJ2-5; possible D gene TRBD2, 7 bases. Germline V gives CDR1 LGHDT, CDR2 YNNKEL (reference sequence). The ends were cut back, 4 bases at V and 4 bases at J, with 16 bases in the middle. The CDR3 covers 15 residues.

This clonotype was picked up a small number of times. V gene TRBV4-3 combines with J gene TRBJ2-1; D gene unclear. The CDR3 runs 14 residues. The germline V and J ends were trimmed by 2 bases and 8 bases, with 13 bases remaining between them. CDR1 and CDR2 (germline): LGHNA, YSLEER. The DNA of the CDR3 is TGCGCCAGCAGCCAACTCCAGGCCCTCGATGAGCAGTTCTTC. Translation: CASSQLQALDEQFF.

The CDR3 region has the DNA TGTGCCAGCAGCCAAGATCTGACAGAGAGACCCCAGTTCTTC. Its translation: CASSQDLTERPQFF. The rearrangement joins TRBV3-1 to TRBJ2-1; possible D gene TRBD1, 5 bases. V lost 0 bases and J lost 13, with 16 bases in between. The CDR3 is made up of 14 amino acids. Germline values: CDR1 LGHDT, CDR2 YNNKEL (reference sequence).

The rearrangement links TRBV7-3 to TRBJ2-3, with TRBD2 identical over 11 bases. The V gene end was trimmed by 3 bases and the J gene end by 9 bases; junction bases not matched to a gene: 14. The CDR3 loop spans 17 amino acids. CDR1 is SGHTA, CDR2 FQGTGA, per germline. The CDR3 region is CASSFFSGTSGRETQYF. CDR3 DNA: TGTGCCAGCAGCTTCTTTTCCGGGACTAGCGGACGAGAAACGCAGTATTTT.

This clonotype was counted between two and nine times. This chain uses TRBV9 with TRBJ1-2; D gene ambiguous. Per germline, CDR1 SGDLS and CDR2 YYNGEE. This CDR3 is 15 amino acids long. Trimming took 3 bases from V and 2 from J, leaving 14 bases between them. CDR3: CASSASPGKNYGYTF. CDR3 nucleotides: TGTGCCAGCAGCGCCTCCCCGGGAAAGAACTATGGCTACACCTTC.

A single count supports this clonotype. The genes are TRBV18 and TRBJ2-7; a possible D gene is TRBD2 (5 bases). The ends were cut back, 2 bases at V and 12 bases at J, with 14 bases in the middle. Per germline, CDR1 KGHSH and CDR2 LQKENI. The CDR3 is made up of 12 amino acids. The CDR3 DNA reads as TGTGCCAGCTCACCAGAAGCGGCTAGTCCGTACTTC. The encoded protein is CASSPEAASPYF.

J is TRBJ2-4 and V is TRBV27, with no clear D. The J call may be in error: the DNA end matches TRBJ2-7 better. Germline assignment: CDR1 MNHEY and CDR2 SMNVEV (reference sequence). The CDR3 sequence is 14 residues long. The CDR3 DNA sequence: TGTGCCAGCAGCCCACTCCATAGGGCTAGCGAGCAGTACTTC. This translates into CASSPLHRASEQYF.

This chain links TRBV20-1 with TRBJ2-2, with 10 nucleotides matching TRBD2. CDR3 size: 15 residues. Germline CDR1 reads DFQATT; CDR2 reads SNEGSKA (reference sequence). V trimming: 5 bases; J trimming: 0 bases; junction bases outside the gene matches: 3. The DNA of the CDR3 is TGCAGTGCTCTTACTAGCGGGGCGAACACCGGGGAGCTGTTTTTT. As protein: CSALTSGANTGELFF.

This chain joins TRBV21-1 and TRBJ2-7; the D call TRBD1 from the table was never checked on the DNA. The J call is uncertain, as TRBJ2-5 better fits the DNA end. TRBV21-1 counts as a pseudogene. The CDR3 has 15 amino acids. The CDR3 sequence: CASSKASAGGETQYF. The CDR3 DNA sequence: TGTGCCAGCAGCAAAGCCTCGGCAGGGGGAGAGACCCAGTACTTC.

V is TRBV12-3 or TRBV12-4 and J is TRBJ1-6; TRBD1 is a possible D gene (6 bases). The CDR3 is 16 amino acids. The germline V and J ends were trimmed by 6 bases and 0 bases, with 12 bases remaining between them. In nucleotides, the CDR3 is TGTGCCAGCAGCCCTGGACAGAACTCCTATAATTCACCCCTCCACTTT. Residues: CASSPGQNSYNSPLHF.

This chain connects TRBV27 to TRBJ2-3; weak D call: TRBD2 (5 bases). CDR3 length equals 15 residues. Per the germline V gene, CDR1 is MNHEY and CDR2 is SMNVEV (reference sequence). Trimming cost V 4 bases and J 4 bases, with 15 bases left between them. Written as DNA, the CDR3 is TGTGCCAGCAGTTGGGGTACTAGGGCGGCAGATACGCAGTATTTT. Translation: CASSWGTRAADTQYF.

This clonotype was seen just once. The rearrangement uses TRBV21-1 and TRBJ1-2; the D call TRBD1 from the table was never checked on the DNA. TRBV21-1 is a known pseudogene. CDR3 size: 15 residues. Here the CDR3 DNA reads TGTGCCAGCACCAATTCGAGACAGGATGACTATGACTACACCTTC. This encodes CASTNSRQDDYDYTF.

This clonotype came up a few times. V gene TRBV4-3 combines with J gene TRBJ2-5, with TRBD2 identical over 7 bases. This CDR3 spans 16 amino acids. Germline lookup yields CDR1 LGHNA and CDR2 YSLEER. J gave up 5 bases and V 1 base, and 10 bases lay outside the gene matches. CDR3 sequence: CASSQGALAVGETQYF. The CDR3 DNA reads as TGCGCCAGCAGCCAAGGTGCCCTAGCGGTTGGGGAGACCCAGTACTTC.